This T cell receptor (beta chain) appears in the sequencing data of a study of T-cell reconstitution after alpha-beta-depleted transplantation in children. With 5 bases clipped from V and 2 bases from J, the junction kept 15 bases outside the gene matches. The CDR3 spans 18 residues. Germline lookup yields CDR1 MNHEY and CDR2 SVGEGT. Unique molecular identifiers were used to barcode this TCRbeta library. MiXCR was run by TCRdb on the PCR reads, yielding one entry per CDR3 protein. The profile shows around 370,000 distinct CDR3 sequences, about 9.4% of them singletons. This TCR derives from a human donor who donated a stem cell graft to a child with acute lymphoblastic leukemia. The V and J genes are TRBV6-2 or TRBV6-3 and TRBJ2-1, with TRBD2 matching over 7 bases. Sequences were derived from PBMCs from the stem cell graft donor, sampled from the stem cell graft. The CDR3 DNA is TGTGCCAGCAGTCCCCTGGAAATGGGAGGGTTACCCTACAATGAGCAGTTCTTC. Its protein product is CASSPLEMGGLPYNEQFF.